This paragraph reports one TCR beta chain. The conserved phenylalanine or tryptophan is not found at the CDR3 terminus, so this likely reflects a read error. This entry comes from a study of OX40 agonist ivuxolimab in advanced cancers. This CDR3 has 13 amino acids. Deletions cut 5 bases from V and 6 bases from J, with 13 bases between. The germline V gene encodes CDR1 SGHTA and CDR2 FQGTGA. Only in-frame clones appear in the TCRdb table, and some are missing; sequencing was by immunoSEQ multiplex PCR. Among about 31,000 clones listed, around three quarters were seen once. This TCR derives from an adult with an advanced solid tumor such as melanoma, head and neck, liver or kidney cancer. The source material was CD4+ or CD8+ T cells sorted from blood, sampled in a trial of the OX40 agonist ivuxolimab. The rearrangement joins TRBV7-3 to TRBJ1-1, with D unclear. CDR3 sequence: CASSGSKVAEAFL. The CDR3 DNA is TGTGCCAGCAGCGGCTCCAAAGTAGCTGAAGCTTTCCTT.